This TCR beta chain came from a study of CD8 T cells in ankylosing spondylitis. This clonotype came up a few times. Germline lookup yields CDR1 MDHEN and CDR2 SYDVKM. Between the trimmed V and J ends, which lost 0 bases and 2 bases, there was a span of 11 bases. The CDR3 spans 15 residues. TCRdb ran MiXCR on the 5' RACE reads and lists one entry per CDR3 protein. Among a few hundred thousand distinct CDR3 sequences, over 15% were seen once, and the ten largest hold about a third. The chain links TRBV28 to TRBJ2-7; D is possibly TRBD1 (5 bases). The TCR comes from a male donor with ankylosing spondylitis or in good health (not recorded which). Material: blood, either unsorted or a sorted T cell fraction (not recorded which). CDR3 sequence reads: CASSLWGRQTYEQYF. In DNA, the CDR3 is TGTGCCAGCAGTTTATGGGGGCGGCAGACCTACGAGCAGTACTTC.